One sample yielded the 4 T cell receptor beta chains listed below, sequenced in a study of CXCR3-negative and CXCR3-positive naive CD8 T cells. Study-level findings and limits: The study found more hydrophobic TRB CDR3s in CXCR3-positive naive cells than in CXCR3-negative naive cells.

TRB cDNA libraries were made by UMI-labeled 5' RACE. From the 5' RACE reads, TCRdb lists one entry per CDR3 protein and no DNA. This listing includes roughly 99,000 distinct CDR3 sequences. Which antigens these TCRs recognize remains unknown. The sample consisted of naive CXCR3+ CD8+ T cells from blood. Specified subset: CD45RO-CCR7+CD27+CD95- naive CD8+ T cells expressing CXCR3 (TNR3+). The origin of the receptors is a human donor in good health. Some clones in this sample may be carry-over from other donors' samples.

The chain recombines TRBV7-3 with TRBJ2-5; the TRBD1 assignment by TCRdb is unverifiable without DNA. The CDR3 has 14 amino acids. The V gene's germline CDR1 is SGHTA and CDR2 FQGTGA. The CDR3 reads CASSLGVIEETQYF.

This chain connects TRBV5-4 to TRBJ2-3; TCRdb's D gene call, TRBD1, goes unchecked for lack of DNA. CDR1 and CDR2 from the germline V gene are SGHNT and YYREEE (reference sequence). This CDR3 is built from 14 residues. This chain's CDR3 is CASSLLGPVDTQYF.

The J gene is TRBJ2-5, the V gene TRBV28. CDR3 length: 15 amino acids. CDR1 and CDR2 (germline): MDHEN, SYDVKM. CDR3 in amino acids: CASSLWAGDQETQYF.

The V call is TRBV18, the J call TRBJ1-1; TCRdb lists TRBD1, though no DNA is available to test this call. The CDR3 runs to 17 residues. Germline V gene data show CDR1 as KGHSH and CDR2 as LQKENI. CDR3 in amino acids: CASSPPRQGEGNTGAFF.